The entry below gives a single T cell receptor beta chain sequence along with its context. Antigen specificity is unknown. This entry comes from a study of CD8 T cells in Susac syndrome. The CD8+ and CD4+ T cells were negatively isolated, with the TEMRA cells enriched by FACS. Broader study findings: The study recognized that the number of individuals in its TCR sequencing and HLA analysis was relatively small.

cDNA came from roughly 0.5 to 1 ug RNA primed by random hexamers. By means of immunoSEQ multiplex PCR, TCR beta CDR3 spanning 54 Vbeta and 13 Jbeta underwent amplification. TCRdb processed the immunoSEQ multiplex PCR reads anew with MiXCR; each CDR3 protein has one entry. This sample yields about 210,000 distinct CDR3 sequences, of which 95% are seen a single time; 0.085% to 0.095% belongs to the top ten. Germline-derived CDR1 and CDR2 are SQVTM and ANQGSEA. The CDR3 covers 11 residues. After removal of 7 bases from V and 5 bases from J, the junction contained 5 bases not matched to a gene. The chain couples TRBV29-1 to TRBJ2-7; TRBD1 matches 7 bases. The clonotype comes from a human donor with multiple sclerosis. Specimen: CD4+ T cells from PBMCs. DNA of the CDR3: TGCAGCGCGACAGGGTACGACGAGCAGTACTTC. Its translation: CSATGYDEQYF.